The 21 T cell receptor beta chains reported below all come from one sample, sequenced in a study of shared clonotypes between healthy human individuals. This table comes from immunoSEQ multiplex PCR, and its TCRdb copy is limited to in-frame clones, with some not included. The table includes 2,500,000 or so clones, around 90% detected once. Sequencing was performed on naive CD4+ T cells sorted from blood. The subset was: CD45RA+ positively selected. These receptors were collected from a man aged 18 to 30 in good health.

The chain carries TRBV11-2 and TRBJ2-3; 9 bases agree with TRBD1. V shed 6 bases and J 5 bases; nucleotides not matched to a gene: 12. In germline, CDR1 is SGHAT, CDR2 FQNNGV. The CDR3 runs 16 residues. The CDR3 DNA reads as TGTGCCAGCAGTTATCGACAGGGGGGGATTGTAGATACGCAGTATTTT. Translated: CASSYRQGGIVDTQYF.

The chain employs TRBV9 and TRBJ2-7, with unresolved D. The V gene's germline CDR1 is SGDLS and CDR2 YYNGEE. V gave up 0 bases and J gave up 4 bases, with 8 bases separating them. This CDR3 spans 13 amino acids. The CDR3 loop is CASSVDAVYEQYF. In DNA form, the CDR3 reads TGTGCCAGCAGCGTAGATGCAGTTTACGAGCAGTACTTC.

Written as DNA, the CDR3 is TGCGCCAGCAGCAGGGAAAAGCCAGATACGCAGTATTTT. Residues: CASSREKPDTQYF. The chain links TRBV4-3 to TRBJ2-3; D gene ambiguous. The germline CDR1 and CDR2 sequences are LGHNA and YSLEER. The ends were cut back, 5 bases at V and 4 bases at J, with 10 bases in the middle. This CDR3 spans 13 amino acids.

The genes are TRBV2 and TRBJ2-7; maybe TRBD2 (6 bases). Germline V gene data show CDR1 as SNHLY and CDR2 as FYNNEI. This CDR3 is built from 15 residues. The germline V and J ends were trimmed by 6 bases and 2 bases, with 17 bases remaining between them. CDR3 sequence (DNA): TGTGCCAGCAGGGTCCGGGACGGGGGTACCTACGAGCAGTACTTC. Translated: CASRVRDGGTYEQYF. Filled out from reference TRBV2 and TRBJ2-7, the complete variable domain reads EPEVTQTPSHQVTQMGQEVILRCVPISNHLYFYWYRQILGQKVEFLVSFYNNEISEKSEIFDDQFSVERPDGSNFTLKIRSTKLEDSAMYFCASRVRDGGTYEQYFGPGTRLTVT.

The chain recombines TRBV7-9 with TRBJ2-3; no reliable D call. The CDR3 consists of 15 residues. The germline V and J ends were trimmed by 2 bases and 0 bases, with 9 bases remaining between them. Germline CDR1 SEHNR, CDR2 FQNEAQ (reference sequence). This CDR3 reads CASSLPRSSTDTQYF. The CDR3 region has the DNA TGTGCCAGCAGCTTACCGAGGTCTAGCACAGATACGCAGTATTTT.

This clone was seen only once. This chain uses TRBV6-5 with TRBJ2-1; D may correspond to TRBD1 or TRBD2 (6 bases each). Germline lookup yields CDR1 MNHEY and CDR2 SVGAGI. The CDR3 spans 15 residues. V gave up 6 bases and J gave up 3 bases, with 15 bases separating them. CDR3 protein: CASRPGHGGYNEQFF. Here the CDR3 DNA reads TGTGCCAGCAGGCCGGGACACGGGGGCTACAATGAGCAGTTCTTC.

The chain joins TRBV9 to TRBJ2-3, with a weak D call TRBD1 (6 bases). V was pared by 2 bases and J by 6 bases, with 13 bases between. Germline lookup yields CDR1 SGDLS and CDR2 YYNGEE. This CDR3 region has 14 residues. The CDR3 protein is CASSVRTALDTQYF. CDR3 bases: TGTGCCAGCAGCGTGCGGACAGCACTGGATACGCAGTATTTT.

This chain connects TRBV28 to TRBJ1-4; TRBD1 matches at 11 bases. The trim removed 3 bases at V and 8 bases at J, leaving 5 bases unmatched. CDR3 size: 15 residues. Germline lookup yields CDR1 MDHEN and CDR2 SYDVKM. The CDR3 loop is CASSFPRTGGEKLFF. CDR3 bases: TGTGCCAGCAGTTTTCCCCGGACAGGGGGCGAAAAACTGTTTTTT.

The chain carries TRBV30 and TRBJ1-3, with TRBD1 as a possible D gene (6 bases). CDR1 and CDR2 from the germline V gene are GTSNPN and SVGIG (reference sequence). The CDR3 totals 19 residues. V gave up 0 bases and J gave up 0 bases, with 21 bases separating them. The CDR3, as DNA: TGTGCCTGGAGTGTATGGGGGCGGAGGGAGCCATCCTCTGGAAACACCATATATTTT. Protein: CAWSVWGRREPSSGNTIYF.

This rearrangement joins TRBV19 to TRBJ2-5; weak D call: TRBD2 (6 bases). V was pared by 3 bases and J by 5 bases, with 16 bases between. Per the germline V gene, CDR1 is LNHDA and CDR2 is SQIVND (reference sequence). The CDR3 totals 15 residues. The DNA of the CDR3 is TGTGCCAGTAGTATCCTTAGCGGTCTTGGGGAGACCCAGTACTTC. This codes for CASSILSGLGETQYF.

V usage is TRBV5-1 and J usage is TRBJ2-2, with unresolved D. V was shortened by 4 bases and J by 1 base, with 8 bases between the two germline ends. Germline V lookup: CDR1 SGHRS, CDR2 YFSETQ. The CDR3 is 14 amino acids. CDR3 amino acids: CASSQDGNTGELFF. CDR3 in DNA: TGCGCCAGCAGCCAGGACGGGAACACCGGGGAGCTGTTTTTT.

The V gene is TRBV23-1, the J gene TRBJ2-7; D gene unclear. TRBV23-1 has ORF status, its function being uncertain. Trimming took 0 bases from V and 0 from J, leaving 12 bases between them. This CDR3 is built from 16 residues. The CDR3, as DNA: TGCGCCAGCAGTCAATCGATTGGCAGAGCCTCCTACGAGCAGTACTTC. This codes for CASSQSIGRASYEQYF.

This chain uses TRBV30 with TRBJ1-5, with a tentative D call TRBD1 (6 bases). The CDR3 has 13 residues. Germline loops: CDR1 GTSNPN, CDR2 SVGIG (reference sequence). Trimming took 3 bases from V and 7 from J, leaving 13 bases between them. The CDR3 bases are TGTGCCTGGAGCGACAGGAATGGCCAGCCCCAGCATTTT. Translating it yields CAWSDRNGQPQHF.

The genes are TRBV13 and TRBJ1-3; no clear D gene. CDR3 size: 12 residues. Trimming took 0 bases from V and 3 from J, leaving 0 bases between them. Per germline, CDR1 PRHDT and CDR2 FYEKMQ (reference sequence). This CDR3 reads CASSLGGNTIYF. In nucleotides, the CDR3 is TGTGCCAGCAGCTTAGGTGGAAACACCATATATTTT.

The J gene is TRBJ2-2, the V gene TRBV5-6; 7 nucleotides match TRBD2. The CDR3 is 15 amino acids. The V gene end was trimmed by 6 bases and the J gene end by 1 base; junction bases not matched to a gene: 6. Germline V CDR1 and CDR2: SGHDT, YYEEEE. DNA for the CDR3: TGTGCCAGCACCTTACGGGGGGTGAACACCGGGGAGCTGTTTTTT. Encoded protein: CASTLRGVNTGELFF.

This clone appeared a single time. The CDR3 loop reads CASRLRQGTDTQYF. CDR3 sequence (DNA): TGTGCCAGCAGACTCCGACAGGGCACAGATACGCAGTATTTT. V and J are TRBV5-4 and TRBJ2-3; D possibly corresponds to TRBD1 (6 bases). With 5 bases removed from V and 1 base from J, the gap between germline ends came to 11 bases. Germline V gene lookup returns CDR1 SGHNT and CDR2 YYREEE (reference sequence). The CDR3 loop spans 14 amino acids.

The V gene is TRBV27, the J gene TRBJ1-1, with D unresolved. This CDR3 has 13 amino acids. V lost 0 bases to trimming and J lost 11 bases, with 13 bases between them. Per germline, CDR1 MNHEY and CDR2 SMNVEV (reference sequence). CDR3 loop: CASSLSRYSSAFF. In DNA, the CDR3 is TGTGCCAGCAGTTTATCTAGATATTCGTCCGCTTTCTTT.

V gene TRBV7-3 combines with J gene TRBJ2-7; 8 nucleotides align to TRBD2. Trimming took 5 bases from V and 2 from J; bases not matched to a gene: 5. The length of the CDR3 is 14 residues. CDR1 and CDR2 from the germline V gene are SGHTA and FQGTGA. As DNA, the CDR3 is TGTGCCAGCAGCCCGGGGGGGAGCGCCTACGAGCAGTACTTC. The encoded protein is CASSPGGSAYEQYF.

Here the CDR3 DNA reads TGTGCCAGCAGTTACTCGAAAATAGGGCGAGGTTCACCCCTCCACTTT. As protein: CASSYSKIGRGSPLHF. The chain has TRBV6-5 and TRBJ1-6; D uncertain. There are 16 residues in the CDR3. V gave up 0 bases and J gave up 9 bases, with 15 bases separating them. Germline assignment: CDR1 MNHEY and CDR2 SVGAGI.

V usage is TRBV6-5 and J usage is TRBJ2-3; 8 positions agree with TRBD1. V shed 5 bases, J shed 5 bases, and the junction held 6 bases outside the gene matches. CDR1 and CDR2 from the germline V gene are MNHEY and SVGAGI. CDR3 length: 14 amino acids. The CDR3 nucleotides are TGTGCCAGCAGTAGACAGGGGTATGGAGATACGCAGTATTTT. It codes for CASSRQGYGDTQYF.

In this sample, this clone turned up a few times. At the DNA level, this CDR3 is encoded by other sequences in the same sample as well. The chain employs TRBV5-1 and TRBJ1-1; 9 bases fit TRBD1. This CDR3 region has 12 residues. The germline V gene has CDR1 SGHRS and CDR2 YFSETQ. V was pared by 4 bases and J by 8 bases, with 3 bases of the junction left unmatched. DNA for the CDR3: TGCGCCAGCAGCCTCGGGACAGGGGAAGCTTTCTTT. Protein product: CASSLGTGEAFF. The whole variable domain, remainder taken from reference TRBV5-1 and TRBJ1-1, is KAGVTQTPRYLIKTRGQQVTLSCSPISGHRSVSWYQQTPGQGLQFLFEYFSETQRNKGNFPGRFSGRQFSNSRSEMNVSTLELGDSALYLCASSLGTGEAFFGQGTRLTVV.